The T cell receptor (beta chain) under discussion was sequenced for a study of blood T cell repertoires in COVID-19. Study-level background: From T cells, B-cell-depleted T cells, or PBMCs came the material, which was cDNA or gDNA.

Trimming removed 6 bases at V and 2 bases at J, with 14 bases between. CDR3 length equals 15 residues. Germline V CDR1 and CDR2: LNHDA, SQIVND (reference sequence). Per the original methods: For nucleated cells, counts were estimated from reference gene primer amplification. The protocol was immunoSEQ multiplex PCR, while the TCRdb copy is restricted to in-frame clones and leaves out a portion. The V and J calls and the clone size are those of that table, but D and trimming were determined from the DNA. The sample contains around 130,000 clones, over 65% of which appear only once. The sequenced sample consisted of peripheral blood. This sequence joins TRBV19 and TRBJ2-1; possibly TRBD1 for D (6 bases). The source is a man between 60 and 70 years old with acute or convalescent COVID-19. The CDR3 region is CASRSTGITYNEQFF. In DNA, the CDR3 is TGTGCCAGTAGAAGTACAGGGATCACCTACAATGAGCAGTTCTTC.